The table lists the clone carrying this T cell receptor beta chain with a few counts. Its antigen is as yet unknown. This entry is derived from a study of identical twins. The study's findings and limits: Beta out-of-frame sequences displayed a weaker excess of sharing between twins.

MiXCR, run by TCRdb on the 5' RACE reads, gives a single entry per CDR3 protein. The sample comprises 600,000 to 850,000 distinct CDR3 sequences, 18% of which are singletons, and around 14% rests with the top ten. The CDR3 has 16 amino acids. Trimming took 1 base from V and 7 from J, leaving 17 bases between them. This sample was also put to use in a study of T cells expressing NK-cell markers. That work adds: Underlying the TCR beta repertoires were sorted CD3+CD56+NKG2C+, CD3+CD56+NKG2C- and CD3+CD56-NKG2C+ T cells.

Sequencing was done on a sample of PBMCs. The chain uses TRBV12-3 or TRBV12-4 and TRBJ1-5, with D hard to call. The receptor's source is a woman aged 18-35 years in good health. This CDR3 reads CASSLEDGSVRQPQHF. The CDR3, as DNA: TGTGCCAGCAGTTTAGAGGATGGCAGCGTTAGACAGCCCCAGCATTTT.